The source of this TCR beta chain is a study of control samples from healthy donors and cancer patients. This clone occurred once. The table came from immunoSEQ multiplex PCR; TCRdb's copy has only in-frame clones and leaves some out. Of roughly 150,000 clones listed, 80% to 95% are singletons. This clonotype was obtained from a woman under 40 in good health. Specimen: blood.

The CDR3 DNA sequence: TGTGCCAGCAGTGAAGACGGCGGGAGCTCCTACGAGCAGTACTTC. Translating it yields CASSEDGGSSYEQYF. The V and J genes are TRBV6-1 and TRBJ2-7, with 7 positions matching TRBD2. CDR3 length equals 15 residues. CDR1 is MNHNS, CDR2 SASEGT, per germline. The J segment lost 0 bases and the V segment lost 1 base, leaving 3 bases of the junction unmatched.